These 15 T cell receptor beta chains share one sample of origin, sequenced in a study of cytomegalovirus exposure and HLA in healthy donors. The PCR ran on 60 Vbeta and 13 Jbeta primers. Method: immunoSEQ multiplex PCR; TCRdb's copy keeps in-frame clones and lacks some. Altogether roughly 190,000 clones are present, 81% being singletons, with the ten largest covering more than 3%. What was sequenced was PBMCs. The receptor source for this set is a man aged 40-49 years in good health and CMV-seropositive.

This sequence joins TRBV13 and TRBJ2-7; maybe TRBD1 (5 bases). The germline V and J ends were trimmed by 3 bases and 2 bases, with 8 bases remaining between them. The CDR3 consists of 13 residues. The V gene's germline CDR1 is PRHDT and CDR2 FYEKMQ (reference sequence). For the CDR3, the DNA is TGTGCCAGCAGCTTGGACACCACCTACGAGCAGTACTTC. This codes for CASSLDTTYEQYF. Full variable domain (outside the CDR3, taken from reference TRBV13 and TRBJ2-7): AAGVIQSPRHLIKEKRETATLKCYPIPRHDTVYWYQQGPGQDPQFLISFYEKMQSDKGSIPDRFSAQQFSDYHSELNMSSLELGDSALYFCASSLDTTYEQYFGPGTRLTVT.

The chain joins TRBV7-9 to TRBJ2-5, with 9 bases lining up with TRBD1. Germline CDR1 is SEHNR and CDR2 is FQNEAQ (reference sequence). The CDR3 contains 15 residues. Losses at the gene ends were 8 bases for V and 5 bases for J; bases not matched to a gene: 12. This chain's CDR3 is CASASGTGFGETQYF. The DNA of the CDR3 is TGTGCCAGCGCTTCCGGGACAGGGTTTGGGGAGACCCAGTACTTC.

This sequence joins TRBV7-9 and TRBJ2-7; the match to TRBD1 covers 8 bases. The CDR3 runs to 18 residues. Per germline, CDR1 SEHNR and CDR2 FQNEAQ (reference sequence). The V segment lost 2 bases and the J segment 3 bases; nucleotides outside the gene matches: 15. The CDR3 reads CASSLTARAAGGNYEQYF. CDR3 bases: TGTGCCAGCAGCTTAACCGCTCGGGCGGCAGGGGGCAACTACGAGCAGTACTTC.

CDR3 nucleotides: TGTGCCAGCAGCTCCCGGGACAGGGCCTACGAGCAGTACTTC. Translation: CASSSRDRAYEQYF. The chain links TRBV6-5 to TRBJ2-7; the match to TRBD1 covers 9 bases. The CDR3 runs 14 residues. Looked up from germline, CDR1 is MNHEY and CDR2 is SVGAGI. The V and J ends lost 6 bases and 2 bases, in that order; junction bases with no gene match: 5.

V gene TRBV10-3 combines with J gene TRBJ2-2; perhaps TRBD2 as D (5 bases). The CDR3 is 14 residues long. V lost 2 bases, J lost 5 bases, and 9 bases lay in between. Per the germline V gene, CDR1 is ENHRY and CDR2 is SYGVKD. The DNA of the CDR3 is TGTGCCATCAGTGAGAGTTCGGGGACCGGGGAGCTGTTTTTT. Its protein product is CAISESSGTGELFF.

The V gene is TRBV4-1, the J gene TRBJ2-2; 7 positions agree with TRBD1. The length of the CDR3 is 15 residues. Germline CDR1 reads MGHRA; CDR2 reads YSYEKL. V was clipped by 6 bases and J by 1 base; unmatched bases: 5. The DNA for the CDR3 is TGCGCCAGCAGAAGGACAGGCCGGAACACCGGGGAGCTGTTTTTT. Protein sequence: CASRRTGRNTGELFF.

The chain uses TRBV2 and TRBJ2-1; weak D call: TRBD1 (6 bases). CDR3 size: 14 residues. Looked up from germline, CDR1 is SNHLY and CDR2 is FYNNEI. Trimming left V 8 bases short and J 10 bases short, with 21 bases between. CDR3 sequence (DNA): TGTGCCAGCGTCGGGACACGGTTCGAGAAGGAGCAGTTCTTC. Its translation: CASVGTRFEKEQFF.

J is TRBJ1-6 and V is TRBV27; TRBD1 is a possible D gene (5 bases). V dropped 8 bases and J dropped 12 bases, with 17 bases sitting between them. Germline CDR1 MNHEY, CDR2 SMNVEV (reference sequence). The CDR3 is 13 residues long. CDR3 in DNA: TGTGCCAGCTGCGGGACCGCGAAAGTACCCCTCCACTTT. Residues: CASCGTAKVPLHF.

The chain recombines TRBV28 with TRBJ2-7; possibly TRBD1 for D (5 bases). V was clipped by 8 bases and J by 6 bases, with 14 bases between them. This CDR3 has 12 residues. Germline assignment: CDR1 MDHEN and CDR2 SYDVKM. The CDR3 DNA is TGTGCCAGCCCAAGGTCTACAGGCGAGCAGTACTTC. This codes for CASPRSTGEQYF.

This clone came up a few times. Other DNA sequences in the same sample also yield this CDR3. The rearrangement joins TRBV25-1 to TRBJ1-5; perhaps TRBD1 as D (5 bases). The V and J ends lost 5 bases and 4 bases respectively, with 12 bases between them. CDR1 and CDR2 (germline): MGHDK, SYGVNS. The CDR3 length is 14 residues. DNA for the CDR3: TGTGCCAGCAGTTCGTACCGGACAAATCAGCCCCAGCATTTT. This encodes CASSSYRTNQPQHF.

This clone was recorded a few times. The chain has TRBV9 and TRBJ2-3; 7 bases are shared with TRBD2. The CDR3 has 16 amino acids. Germline-derived CDR1 and CDR2 are SGDLS and YYNGEE. The V segment lost 4 bases and the J segment 2 bases; nucleotides outside the gene matches: 10. This CDR3 is CASSPRGRVVTDTQYF. CDR3 nucleotides: TGTGCCAGCAGCCCCCGGGGGAGGGTAGTCACAGATACGCAGTATTTT.

The V and J genes are TRBV7-2 and TRBJ2-1; tentatively, D is TRBD2 (6 bases). Deletions cut 5 bases from V and 12 bases from J, with 11 bases between. CDR3 length equals 11 residues. CDR1 and CDR2 (germline): SGHTA, FQGNSA. The CDR3 coding sequence is TGTGCCAGCAGCCGCGGGATGGGGCAGTTCTTC. This encodes CASSRGMGQFF.

This chain uses TRBV19 with TRBJ1-1, with TRBD1 identical over 7 bases. The CDR3 covers 13 residues. The trim removed 0 bases at V and 11 bases at J, leaving 6 bases unmatched. Per germline, CDR1 LNHDA and CDR2 SQIVND (reference sequence). The CDR3 sequence: CASSIDVTGDAFF. The DNA for the CDR3 is TGTGCCAGTAGTATAGATGTCACAGGGGATGCTTTCTTT.

The J gene is TRBJ2-5, the V gene TRBV21-1; the table's D gene call, TRBD2, was not cross checked with the DNA. TRBV21-1 is listed as a pseudogene. The CDR3 covers 14 residues. CDR3: CASSHGEGRETQYF. Here the CDR3 DNA reads TGTGCCAGCAGCCATGGGGAGGGGCGGGAGACCCAGTACTTC.

The chain is built from TRBV28 and TRBJ1-1; TRBD1 matches at 9 bases. Germline V CDR1 and CDR2: MDHEN, SYDVKM. CDR3 size: 14 residues. J was trimmed by 5 bases and V by 2 bases; bases with no gene match: 3. CDR3 DNA: TGTGCCAGCAGTTTAAACAGGGGGCGGACTGAAGCTTTCTTT. Translating it yields CASSLNRGRTEAFF. The whole variable domain, filled in from reference TRBV28 and TRBJ1-1, reads DVKVTQSSRYLVKRTGEKVFLECVQDMDHENMFWYRQDPGLGLRLIYFSYDVKMKEKGDIPEGYSVSREKKERFSLILESASTNQTSMYLCASSLNRGRTEAFFGQGTRLTVV.